The 8 T cell receptor beta chains presented below share a single source sample, sequenced in a study of CD8 T cells in Susac syndrome. It was with random hexamers that roughly 0.5 to 1 ug RNA was reverse transcribed. TCRdb re-analysed the immunoSEQ multiplex PCR reads in MiXCR, keeping a single row per CDR3 protein. The sample yields almost 450,000 distinct CDR3 sequences, around 85% seen once. Sequenced sample: CD8+ T cells from PBMCs. These TCRs come from a human donor with multiple sclerosis.

This chain joins TRBV30 and TRBJ1-5; D ambiguous. The germline gives CDR1 GTSNPN, CDR2 SVGIG (reference sequence). CDR3 length: 13 amino acids. Trimming took off 2 bases at V and 6 bases at J, with 11 bases between the two ends. The CDR3 DNA sequence: TGTGCCTGGAGTCCCCCGGTGTTTCAGCCCCAGCATTTT. Its protein is CAWSPPVFQPQHF.

The chain joins TRBV28 to TRBJ2-7, with 13 bases aligning to TRBD2. This CDR3 is 17 amino acids long. Germline trimming cut 3 bases from V and 2 bases from J; bases unmatched to any gene: 7. Germline V gene sequence: CDR1 MDHEN, CDR2 SYDVKM. In DNA form, the CDR3 reads TGTGCCAGCAGTTTCCCCCGACTAGCGGGAGGAGCCTACGAGCAGTACTTC. It is translated as CASSFPRLAGGAYEQYF.

The J gene is TRBJ2-7, the V gene TRBV30; D not certain. The V end lost 4 bases, the J end lost 0 bases, and 13 bases lay between the germline ends. Germline assignment: CDR1 GTSNPN and CDR2 SVGIG (reference sequence). This CDR3 is 14 amino acids long. In nucleotides, the CDR3 is TGTGCCTGGAAGGAACCGAGGTACTCCTACGAGCAGTACTTC. Protein product: CAWKEPRYSYEQYF.

The V gene is TRBV11-2, the J gene TRBJ1-5; 7 bases map to TRBD1. The germline CDR1 and CDR2 sequences are SGHAT and FQNNGV. J lost 10 bases, V lost 3 bases, and 12 bases had no gene match. The CDR3 has 15 residues. The CDR3 spells CASSLGQHLIQPQHF. The CDR3 nucleotides read TGTGCCAGCAGCTTGGGACAGCACCTCATCCAACCCCAGCATTTT.

This chain connects TRBV29-1 to TRBJ2-5; 8 nucleotides agree with TRBD1. Germline trimming cut 6 bases from V and 4 bases from J; bases unmatched to any gene: 7. CDR3 length: 13 residues. Germline CDR1 reads SQVTM; CDR2 reads ANQGSEA. CDR3 nucleotide sequence: TGCAGCGTCCTGTCTGGACAGGGAGAGACCCAGTACTTC. Protein product: CSVLSGQGETQYF.

The chain employs TRBV28 and TRBJ1-5; D is ambiguous. Germline CDR1 MDHEN, CDR2 SYDVKM. The CDR3 is made up of 12 amino acids. V was clipped by 5 bases and J by 6 bases, with 8 bases between them. The CDR3 sequence: CASSPLAQPQHF. DNA for the CDR3: TGTGCCAGCAGTCCCCTGGCTCAGCCCCAGCATTTT.

The chain employs TRBV11-2 and TRBJ2-5, with TRBD1 as a possible D gene (6 bases). V lost 6 bases to trimming and J lost 1 base, with 12 bases between them. CDR1 and CDR2 from the germline V gene are SGHAT and FQNNGV. The CDR3 length is 14 residues. This chain's CDR3 is CASSLWTAQETQYF. The CDR3 DNA is TGTGCCAGCAGTTTATGGACAGCCCAAGAGACCCAGTACTTC.

The chain links TRBV2 to TRBJ1-6; D call uncertain. The CDR3 is made up of 15 amino acids. The germline V gene has CDR1 SNHLY and CDR2 FYNNEI. V lost 3 bases and J 5 bases, leaving 11 bases between the germline ends. The DNA for the CDR3 is TGTGCCAGCAGTGACGTGCTACAGCATAATTCACCCCTCCACTTT. It is translated as CASSDVLQHNSPLHF.